This T cell receptor (beta chain) was recovered during a study of T cell responses to AZD1222 COVID-19 vaccine. Background on the study: Pooled in the analysis were second doses at about 4 or about 12 weeks.

In the case of this clone: As yet, its antigen is unknown.

CDR1 and CDR2 (germline): GTSNPN, SVGIG (reference sequence). The CDR3 is 15 amino acids. V was trimmed by 3 bases and J by 3 bases, leaving 15 bases between them. Study results and limitations: Nearly half of spike-specific TCRs reportedly go after variant regions that carry no mutations. AZD1222 recipients seropositive at baseline numbered only six or seven. Vaccine-associated CD4 TCRs spanned spike, dominant at 160-218 and 743-854.

This table comes from immunoSEQ multiplex PCR, and its TCRdb copy is limited to in-frame clones, with some not included. The sample contains about 150,000 clones, about 92% of which appear only once. The source was peripheral blood, collected on day 0 of AZD1222 vaccination. The sequence derives from an adult in good health. This chain joins TRBV30 and TRBJ1-5, with a possible D match to TRBD1 (6 bases). For the CDR3, the DNA is TGTGCCTGGAGCTCCGACACAGGGTTCAATCAGCCCCAGCATTTT. Protein product: CAWSSDTGFNQPQHF.